This passage covers 20 T cell receptor beta chains from one sample sequenced in a study of blood T cell repertoires in COVID-19. The repertoire was sequenced with immunoSEQ multiplex PCR; TCRdb's copy has only in-frame clones and lacks some. The sample holds roughly 180,000 clones, 70% to 85% seen once. The material sequenced was peripheral blood. The receptors stem from a human donor in a cohort sampled during active COVID-19.

Within the sample, this clone is medium-sized. The V call is TRBV30, the J call TRBJ1-5; D not resolved. The CDR3 is made up of 13 amino acids. Trimming shortened V by 1 base and J by 4 bases, and 8 bases separated the two germline ends. Germline assignment: CDR1 GTSNPN and CDR2 SVGIG (reference sequence). The CDR3 protein is CAWSGGPNQPQHF. The CDR3 DNA is TGTGCCTGGAGTGGAGGGCCTAATCAGCCCCAGCATTTT.

The V and J genes are TRBV13 and TRBJ2-1; the D is unclear. Germline CDR1 and CDR2: PRHDT and FYEKMQ (reference sequence). The CDR3 spans 15 residues. Trimming took off 5 bases at V and 0 bases at J, with 11 bases between the two ends. CDR3 nucleotide sequence: TGTGCCAGCAGCCCCGTAGTGAGCTCCTACAATGAGCAGTTCTTC. This encodes CASSPVVSSYNEQFF.

This chain joins TRBV14 and TRBJ2-3; a weak D match, TRBD2 (7 bases). There are 13 residues in the CDR3. The germline gives CDR1 SGHDN, CDR2 FVKESK. V dropped 5 bases and J dropped 7 bases, with 13 bases sitting between them. The CDR3 reads CASSEGGPHTQYF. The CDR3 DNA reads TGTGCCAGCAGCGAGGGGGGGCCGCATACGCAGTATTTT.

The chain has TRBV5-1 and TRBJ1-2; TRBD1 matches at 7 bases. After removal of 2 bases from V and 0 bases from J, the junction contained 13 bases not matched to a gene. This CDR3 is built from 18 residues. Germline V gene data show CDR1 as SGHRS and CDR2 as YFSETQ. This CDR3 is CASSLTASRTGPNYGYTF. In nucleotides, the CDR3 is TGCGCCAGCAGCTTAACAGCTTCCCGGACAGGCCCTAACTATGGCTACACCTTC.

The CDR3 DNA sequence: TGTGCCAGCAGCCCTCACAGGAGAGATGAAAAACTGTTTTTT. Translation gives CASSPHRRDEKLFF. The chain has TRBV9 and TRBJ1-4; D may be TRBD1 (5 bases). The CDR3 spans 14 residues. The germline gives CDR1 SGDLS, CDR2 YYNGEE. The germline V and J ends were trimmed by 4 bases and 6 bases, with 13 bases remaining between them.

The chain couples TRBV10-3 to TRBJ2-1, with TRBD2 identical over 7 bases. In germline, CDR1 is ENHRY, CDR2 SYGVKD. After removal of 6 bases from V and 8 bases from J, the junction contained 7 bases not matched to a gene. There are 13 residues in the CDR3. The CDR3 sequence is CAIRSGTPDEQFF. The DNA of the CDR3 is TGTGCCATCAGGAGCGGGACTCCCGATGAGCAGTTCTTC.

In this sample, this clone turned up a few times. V is TRBV3-1 (or the pseudogene TRBV3-2) and J is TRBJ1-2; a weak D match, TRBD1 (5 bases). This CDR3 region has 15 residues. With 0 bases removed from V and 4 bases from J, the gap between germline ends came to 12 bases. Germline-derived CDR1 and CDR2 are LGHDT and YNNKEL (reference sequence). CDR3 residues: CASSQEQGTGYGYTF. The CDR3 DNA reads TGTGCCAGCAGCCAAGAGCAGGGTACGGGCTATGGCTACACCTTC.

This rearrangement joins TRBV19 to TRBJ2-7; 10 bases fit TRBD1. CDR1 is LNHDA and CDR2 is SQIVND in the germline V gene (reference sequence). V trimming: 6 bases; J trimming: 4 bases; junction bases outside the gene matches: 12. The CDR3 contains 16 residues. The CDR3 protein is CASSRPGQGTPYEQYF. As DNA, the CDR3 is TGTGCCAGTAGCAGACCGGGACAGGGGACACCTTACGAGCAGTACTTC.

By frequency in the sample, this clone is large. The J gene is TRBJ1-1, the V gene TRBV2; no firm D call. Deletions cut 10 bases from V and 3 bases from J, with 18 bases between. CDR1 is SNHLY and CDR2 is FYNNEI in the germline V gene. The CDR3 consists of 14 residues. The CDR3 reads CANTAGRGYTEAFF. In nucleotides, the CDR3 is TGTGCCAATACAGCCGGGCGGGGTTACACTGAAGCTTTCTTT.

The CDR3 spells CASSVDTNYGYTF. As DNA, the CDR3 is TGTGCCAGCAGCGTAGACACAAACTATGGCTACACCTTC. The chain recombines TRBV7-2 with TRBJ1-2; D is unresolved. Deletions cut 5 bases from V and 2 bases from J, with 9 bases between. Germline CDR1 SGHTA, CDR2 FQGNSA. This CDR3 comprises 13 residues.

The chain combines TRBV29-1 with TRBJ2-2; D remains ambiguous. V was trimmed by 6 bases and J by 3 bases, leaving 14 bases between them. The CDR3 is 14 residues long. Germline V gene lookup returns CDR1 SQVTM and CDR2 ANQGSEA. This CDR3 is CSVRQGWDTGELFF. The CDR3 DNA is TGCAGCGTCCGACAAGGATGGGACACCGGGGAGCTGTTTTTT.

This clone was observed a few times. The rearrangement uses TRBV9 and TRBJ2-2; D not resolved. This CDR3 has 12 residues. V lost 3 bases, J lost 6 bases, and 6 bases lay in between. Germline V gene data show CDR1 as SGDLS and CDR2 as YYNGEE. In DNA form, the CDR3 reads TGTGCCAGCAGCGCCGAGGCCGGGGAGCTGTTTTTT. This codes for CASSAEAGELFF.

This chain links TRBV19 with TRBJ2-3; 7 positions match TRBD1. Trimming at V came to 7 bases and at J to 2 bases, leaving 24 bases not matched to a gene. CDR3 size: 20 residues. The germline CDR1 and CDR2 sequences are LNHDA and SQIVND (reference sequence). The CDR3 coding sequence is TGTGCCAGTACCCCTTCCCTTCCCCCTAGGGGACAGATTTTCACAGATACGCAGTATTTT. Translated, it gives CASTPSLPPRGQIFTDTQYF.

This clone appeared once. V is TRBV6-6 and J is TRBJ2-1; D may be TRBD2 (7 bases). V lost 7 bases, J lost 6 bases, and 16 bases lay in between. The CDR3 totals 14 residues. The V gene's germline CDR1 is MNHNY and CDR2 SVGAGI (reference sequence). The CDR3 is CASTLGGGRNEQFF. CDR3 bases: TGTGCCAGCACACTAGGGGGGGGCCGCAATGAGCAGTTCTTC.

The chain has TRBV9 and TRBJ2-1, with 10 bases identical to TRBD2. Germline V gene data show CDR1 as SGDLS and CDR2 as YYNGEE. V gave up 10 bases and J gave up 8 bases; unmatched junction bases: 12. The CDR3 sequence is 14 residues long. The CDR3 bases are TGTGCCCGCGGGGAGCGGGGGGGCCGGGATGAGCAGTTCTTC. As protein: CARGERGGRDEQFF.

This chain joins TRBV27 and TRBJ2-7; D may be TRBD1 (6 bases). This CDR3 region has 12 residues. CDR1 is MNHEY and CDR2 is SMNVEV in the germline V gene (reference sequence). The V end was cut by 6 bases, the J end by 6 bases, with 12 bases between. CDR3 sequence (DNA): TGTGCCAGCAGGACAGGTCTTCGCGAGCAGTACTTC. Encoded protein: CASRTGLREQYF.

This sequence joins TRBV10-2 and TRBJ2-3, with 10 positions matching TRBD2. This CDR3 has 16 amino acids. Per the germline V gene, CDR1 is WSHSY and CDR2 is SAAADI. V shed 6 bases, J shed 3 bases, and the junction held 9 bases outside the gene matches. This chain's CDR3 is CASSAPGLADTDTQYF. CDR3 bases: TGCGCCAGCAGCGCACCCGGACTAGCGGATACAGATACGCAGTATTTT.

This clone has at least ten counts. V gene TRBV5-1 combines with J gene TRBJ2-7, with 11 bases that match TRBD2. CDR1 and CDR2 (germline): SGHRS, YFSETQ. V was pared by 6 bases and J by 6 bases, with 8 bases of the junction left unmatched. The CDR3 is 14 residues long. CDR3 sequence (DNA): TGCGCCAGCACCATCGTAGCGGGGGGGCCCGAGCAGTACTTC. Protein: CASTIVAGGPEQYF.

In DNA form, the CDR3 reads TGTGCCAGCAGTTACTCGATCACAGGGTTTGGGAACACTGAAGCTTTCTTT. Protein sequence: CASSYSITGFGNTEAFF. The chain carries TRBV6-2 or TRBV6-3 and TRBJ1-1; possibly TRBD1 for D (6 bases). The CDR3 contains 17 residues. Germline CDR1 and CDR2: MNHEY and SVGEGT. The germline V and J ends were trimmed by 0 bases and 1 base, with 15 bases remaining between them.

The rearrangement uses TRBV12-3 or TRBV12-4 and TRBJ1-2, with 8 bases matching TRBD1. The CDR3 is 13 residues long. With V trimmed by 6 bases and J by 3 bases, 3 bases remained unmatched. The CDR3 reads CASRLQGDYGYTF. The CDR3 DNA reads TGTGCCAGCAGACTACAGGGGGACTATGGCTACACCTTC.